Listed below are T cell receptor beta chains from one sample, sequenced in a study of blood T cells in healthy people across ages. Each CDR3 protein is one row after TCRdb ran MiXCR on the 5' RACE reads. The sample lists roughly 800,000 distinct CDR3 sequences, under 30% occurring once. The sample was also reused in another study, on T cells of mothers and their children.

Sequencing was carried out using blood. These receptors were taken from a boy between 5 and 17 years old in good health. Both conserved end residues are part of each CDR3. The D gene is left open where the match is weak. Clone size is stated in some rows and not others, as once, few, many or a class when expanded.

j_gene: TRBJ1-1
abundance: few
v_gene: TRBV10-3
d_gene: NA
CDR3aa: CAISERGDTEAFF

j_gene: TRBJ1-1
abundance: NA
v_gene: TRBV20-1
d_gene: NA
CDR3aa: CSARKTGYTEAFF

j_gene: TRBJ2-1
abundance: few
v_gene: TRBV20-1
d_gene: NA
CDR3aa: CSARGPGSEQFF

j_gene: TRBJ1-1
abundance: NA
v_gene: TRBV6-1
d_gene: NA
CDR3aa: CASSEARGATLKNTEAFF

j_gene: TRBJ1-1
abundance: NA
v_gene: TRBV11-1
d_gene: NA
CDR3aa: CASSLAVTNTEALF

j_gene: TRBJ2-7
abundance: few
v_gene: TRBV9
d_gene: NA
CDR3aa: CASSSSPGRSYEQYF

j_gene: TRBJ2-4
abundance: NA
v_gene: TRBV2
d_gene: TRBD1
CDR3aa: CASNAPAGGRNIQYF

j_gene: TRBJ2-7
abundance: NA
v_gene: TRBV10-3
d_gene: NA
CDR3aa: CAISESGSLNYGQYF

j_gene: TRBJ2-7
abundance: NA
v_gene: TRBV12-3/TRBV12-4
d_gene: NA
CDR3aa: CASSPPRFLGEQYF

j_gene: NA
abundance: NA
v_gene: TRBV14
d_gene: NA
CDR3aa: CASSQRGFADEQYF

j_gene: TRBJ2-3
abundance: NA
v_gene: TRBV14
d_gene: NA
CDR3aa: CASSPQPTDTQYF

j_gene: TRBJ2-5
abundance: NA
v_gene: TRBV5-1
d_gene: TRBD1
CDR3aa: CASSLGQGSPQETQYF

j_gene: TRBJ2-3
abundance: few
v_gene: TRBV21-1
d_gene: NA
CDR3aa: CASSSFRDYTDTQYF

j_gene: TRBJ2-7
abundance: NA
v_gene: TRBV28
d_gene: TRBD2
CDR3aa: CASSLAGGGREQYF

j_gene: TRBJ2-6
abundance: few
v_gene: TRBV20-1
d_gene: NA
CDR3aa: CSARVDAGANVLTF

j_gene: TRBJ2-2
abundance: NA
v_gene: TRBV5-5
d_gene: NA
CDR3aa: CASSTTRGRASSTGELFF

j_gene: TRBJ2-4
abundance: NA
v_gene: TRBV5-4
d_gene: NA
CDR3aa: CASSLHSLAKNIQYF

j_gene: TRBJ2-7
abundance: NA
v_gene: TRBV28
d_gene: NA
CDR3aa: CASSTGLTYEQYF

j_gene: TRBJ1-5
abundance: many
v_gene: TRBV5-5
d_gene: NA
CDR3aa: CASSLEQLNQPQHF

j_gene: TRBJ2-1
abundance: NA
v_gene: TRBV7-2
d_gene: NA
CDR3aa: CASSLRPRPRHNEQFF

j_gene: TRBJ1-2
abundance: few
v_gene: TRBV20-1
d_gene: TRBD1
CDR3aa: CSARSGAYRGANYGYTF

j_gene: TRBJ2-4
abundance: NA
v_gene: TRBV20-1
d_gene: TRBD2
CDR3aa: CSASFRLAGVLLAKNIQYF

j_gene: TRBJ1-5
abundance: NA
v_gene: TRBV20-1
d_gene: TRBD1
CDR3aa: CSARAWTGSNQPQHF

j_gene: TRBJ1-3
abundance: NA
v_gene: TRBV19
d_gene: NA
CDR3aa: CASSMSVTIYF

j_gene: TRBJ2-7
abundance: few
v_gene: TRBV12-3/TRBV12-4
d_gene: NA
CDR3aa: CATTLGGSEQYF

j_gene: TRBJ2-5
abundance: NA
v_gene: TRBV11-2
d_gene: NA
CDR3aa: CASSLEGGLSQETQYF

j_gene: TRBJ2-1
abundance: NA
v_gene: TRBV5-1
d_gene: NA
CDR3aa: CASSFSSLPDEQFF

j_gene: TRBJ2-7
abundance: NA
v_gene: TRBV30
d_gene: NA
CDR3aa: CAWKSGDNAYEQYF

j_gene: TRBJ2-1
abundance: NA
v_gene: TRBV2
d_gene: TRBD2
CDR3aa: CASSGREGNEQFF

j_gene: TRBJ2-7
abundance: NA
v_gene: TRBV5-1
d_gene: NA
CDR3aa: CASSSVEVDEQYF

j_gene: TRBJ2-3
abundance: NA
v_gene: TRBV11-2
d_gene: NA
CDR3aa: CASSFWGSRNTQYF

j_gene: NA
abundance: few
v_gene: TRBV7-8
d_gene: TRBD1
CDR3aa: CASSLVRDRGPTAYEQYF

j_gene: TRBJ2-7
abundance: NA
v_gene: TRBV28
d_gene: NA
CDR3aa: CASSSSGLSGVNYEQYF

j_gene: TRBJ2-7
abundance: few
v_gene: TRBV7-9
d_gene: TRBD1
CDR3aa: CASSHQGTAYEQYF

j_gene: TRBJ1-2
abundance: NA
v_gene: TRBV25-1
d_gene: NA
CDR3aa: CASSETQGPTLRYGYTF

j_gene: NA
abundance: NA
v_gene: TRBV20-1
d_gene: TRBD2
CDR3aa: CSAREGREGPETQYF

j_gene: TRBJ1-2
abundance: NA
v_gene: TRBV5-1
d_gene: NA
CDR3aa: CDSSFTTGTVGPNYGYTF

j_gene: TRBJ2-2
abundance: NA
v_gene: TRBV6-4
d_gene: TRBD1
CDR3aa: CASKRQGDTGELFF

j_gene: TRBJ2-6
abundance: NA
v_gene: TRBV4-2
d_gene: NA
CDR3aa: CASSQGPTDSGANVLTF

j_gene: TRBJ1-5
abundance: NA
v_gene: TRBV29-1
d_gene: TRBD1
CDR3aa: CSGPGQAGGNQPQHF

j_gene: TRBJ1-1
abundance: few
v_gene: TRBV5-1
d_gene: NA
CDR3aa: CASSQSDGGAFF

j_gene: TRBJ1-1
abundance: NA
v_gene: TRBV4-3
d_gene: NA
CDR3aa: CASSPKRGAQNTEAFF

j_gene: TRBJ1-3
abundance: few
v_gene: TRBV28
d_gene: NA
CDR3aa: CASSWSGVDTIYF

j_gene: TRBJ2-2
abundance: NA
v_gene: TRBV5-1
d_gene: NA
CDR3aa: CASSLDALPVGELFF

j_gene: TRBJ2-3
abundance: once
v_gene: TRBV9
d_gene: TRBD2
CDR3aa: CASSARLAGGIDTQYF

j_gene: TRBJ2-5
abundance: NA
v_gene: TRBV7-2
d_gene: NA
CDR3aa: CASSPNGGTETQYF